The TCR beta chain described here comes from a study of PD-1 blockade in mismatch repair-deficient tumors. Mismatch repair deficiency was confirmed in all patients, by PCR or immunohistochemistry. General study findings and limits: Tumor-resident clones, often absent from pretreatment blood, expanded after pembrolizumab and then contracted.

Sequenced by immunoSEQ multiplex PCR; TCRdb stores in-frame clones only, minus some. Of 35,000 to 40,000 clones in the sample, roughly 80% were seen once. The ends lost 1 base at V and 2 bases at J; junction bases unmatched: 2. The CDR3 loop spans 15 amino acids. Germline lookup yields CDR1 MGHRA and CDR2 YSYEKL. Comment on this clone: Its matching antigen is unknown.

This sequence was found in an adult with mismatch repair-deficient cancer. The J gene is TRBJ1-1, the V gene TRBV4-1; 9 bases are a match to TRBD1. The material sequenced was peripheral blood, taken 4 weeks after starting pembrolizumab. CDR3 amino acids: CASSQVGQGNTEAFF. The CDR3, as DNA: TGCGCCAGCAGCCAAGTGGGACAGGGTAACACTGAAGCTTTCTTT.